The 29 T cell receptor beta chains below all came from one sample that was sequenced in a study of T cell responses to AZD1222 COVID-19 vaccine. The repertoire was sequenced with immunoSEQ multiplex PCR; TCRdb's copy has only in-frame clones and lacks some. The sample records 120,000 to 150,000 clones, over 85% being singletons. The sample in question was peripheral blood, obtained 28 days after the second AZD1222 dose. The origin of the receptors is an adult who received the AZD1222 COVID-19 vaccine.

The chain carries TRBV27 and TRBJ2-7, with D perhaps matching TRBD1 (6 bases). CDR1 and CDR2 (germline): MNHEY, SMNVEV (reference sequence). The CDR3 contains 12 residues. With 5 bases removed from V and 6 bases from J, the gap between germline ends came to 11 bases. CDR3: CASSLWGREQYF. The DNA of the CDR3 is TGTGCCAGCAGTCTCTGGGGGCGCGAGCAGTACTTC.

The rearrangement joins TRBV19 to TRBJ1-5; the match to TRBD1 covers 7 bases. CDR3 length: 12 amino acids. With 6 bases clipped from V and 10 bases from J, the junction kept 6 bases outside the gene matches. Germline V gives CDR1 LNHDA, CDR2 SQIVND (reference sequence). In nucleotides, the CDR3 is TGTGCCAGTAGGGACCACAGGGGACCCCAGCATTTT. Translation gives CASRDHRGPQHF.

This clone was observed once. The chain links TRBV5-6 to TRBJ1-3; tentative D call: TRBD1 (5 bases). Deletions cut 2 bases from V and 4 bases from J, with 13 bases between. Germline V CDR1 and CDR2: SGHDT, YYEEEE. This CDR3 is 15 amino acids long. CDR3 sequence: CASSLGEVTGNTIYF. Here the CDR3 DNA reads TGTGCCAGCAGCTTAGGGGAGGTGACGGGAAACACCATATATTTT.

The rearrangement links TRBV6-5 to TRBJ2-1; D uncertain. The CDR3 loop spans 12 amino acids. V lost 0 bases and J 10 bases, leaving 7 bases between the germline ends. In germline, CDR1 is MNHEY, CDR2 SVGAGI. This CDR3 reads CASSYSRGEQFF. DNA for the CDR3: TGTGCCAGCAGTTACTCCCGTGGCGAGCAGTTCTTC.

J is TRBJ2-1 and V is TRBV4-1; 7 bases are a match to TRBD2. Germline V gene lookup returns CDR1 MGHRA and CDR2 YSYEKL. The CDR3 runs to 15 residues. V gave up 4 bases and J gave up 3 bases; unmatched junction bases: 6. CDR3 DNA: TGCGCCAGCAGCCTCTCGGCGGGGGTCTACAATGAGCAGTTCTTC. Its translation: CASSLSAGVYNEQFF.

The V call is TRBV6-1, the J call TRBJ1-1, with D possibly TRBD1 on 6 matching bases. The CDR3 has 14 residues. V lost 10 bases to trimming and J lost 3 bases, with 18 bases between them. Germline loops: CDR1 MNHNS, CDR2 SASEGT. The CDR3 bases are TGTGCCACACGATCAGGGGTTAGGGACACTGAAGCTTTCTTT. This codes for CATRSGVRDTEAFF.

The chain uses TRBV4-2 and TRBJ1-2; 9 nucleotides agree with TRBD1. This CDR3 is built from 15 residues. The germline gives CDR1 LGHNA, CDR2 YNFKEQ. The V segment lost 0 bases and the J segment 3 bases; nucleotides outside the gene matches: 2. This chain's CDR3 is CASSQEGQGHYGYTF. As DNA, the CDR3 is TGTGCCAGCAGCCAAGAGGGACAGGGCCACTATGGCTACACCTTC.

The CDR3 here is CASSEYRTRWVTADTQYF. CDR3 nucleotides: TGTGCCAGCAGTGAATACAGGACTAGGTGGGTGACAGCGGATACGCAGTATTTT. The V gene is TRBV25-1, the J gene TRBJ2-3, with 7 positions matching TRBD2. The CDR3 runs 18 residues. With V trimmed by 0 bases and J by 6 bases, 15 bases remained unmatched. Germline CDR1 is MGHDK and CDR2 is SYGVNS.

The J gene is TRBJ2-5, the V gene TRBV19, with 8 bases fitting TRBD2. After removal of 1 base from V and 4 bases from J, the junction contained 5 bases not matched to a gene. Germline loops: CDR1 LNHDA, CDR2 SQIVND (reference sequence). CDR3 length: 15 amino acids. CDR3 nucleotides: TGTGCCAGTAGTATAGTGGGACTAGGACGAGAGACCCAGTACTTC. Its protein is CASSIVGLGRETQYF.

J is TRBJ2-1 and V is TRBV27; 7 bases match TRBD2. The V segment lost 6 bases and the J segment 7 bases; nucleotides outside the gene matches: 15. Germline-derived CDR1 and CDR2 are MNHEY and SMNVEV (reference sequence). This CDR3 spans 16 amino acids. The CDR3 DNA sequence: TGTGCCAGCAGCTACTTGAACGGCGGGAGCGGAAATGAGCAGTTCTTC. This sequence encodes CASSYLNGGSGNEQFF.

This clone has just a few counts. The chain joins TRBV19 to TRBJ1-2, with D possibly TRBD1 on 5 matching bases. In germline, CDR1 is LNHDA, CDR2 SQIVND (reference sequence). Trimming shortened V by 6 bases and J by 4 bases, and 15 bases separated the two germline ends. The CDR3 spans 14 residues. The CDR3 loop is CASRPPGPLYGYTF. The CDR3 nucleotides read TGTGCCAGTAGGCCACCGGGACCCCTCTATGGCTACACCTTC.

This chain joins TRBV7-9 and TRBJ2-3; the D gene is possibly TRBD1 (6 bases). From germline, CDR1 is SEHNR and CDR2 FQNEAQ (reference sequence). Trimming took 2 bases from V and 2 from J, leaving 14 bases between them. The length of the CDR3 is 16 residues. DNA for the CDR3: TGTGCCAGCAGCTTATCGGACAGATACCTCACAGATACGCAGTATTTT. Its protein is CASSLSDRYLTDTQYF.

V gene TRBV24-1 combines with J gene TRBJ1-1; possible D gene TRBD1, 6 bases. V was cut by 4 bases and J by 4 bases, with 9 bases left in between. The CDR3 length is 13 residues. Germline V CDR1 and CDR2: KGHDR, SFDVKD. The CDR3 nucleotides read TGTGCCACCAGTGACCAGGGGAGCACTGAAGCTTTCTTT. Translation: CATSDQGSTEAFF.

The chain combines TRBV28 with TRBJ1-1, with 7 bases identical to TRBD1. CDR3 length: 11 residues. Trimming cost V 3 bases and J 10 bases; bases outside gene matches: 2. Germline CDR1 and CDR2: MDHEN and SYDVKM. The CDR3 region has the DNA TGTGCCAGCAGTTTTGGACAGGTAGCTTTCTTT. It is translated as CASSFGQVAFF.

In this sample, this clone turned up once. CDR3 protein: CAWMQGENPWGATQETQYF. DNA for the CDR3: TGTGCCTGGATGCAAGGAGAAAACCCTTGGGGGGCAACACAAGAGACCCAGTACTTC. The V call is TRBV30, the J call TRBJ2-5; TRBD1 or TRBD2 may be the D gene (6 bases each). The V and J ends lost 4 bases and 2 bases respectively, with 29 bases between them. The CDR3 runs 19 residues. CDR1 is GTSNPN, CDR2 SVGIG, per germline (reference sequence).

This clone was recorded only once. The identical CDR3 is also encoded by other nucleotide sequences in the sample. This chain links TRBV30 with TRBJ1-5; D gene ambiguous. CDR1 GTSNPN and CDR2 SVGIG come from the germline V gene (reference sequence). V was shortened by 2 bases and J by 4 bases, with 9 bases between the two germline ends. This CDR3 region has 13 residues. Here the CDR3 reads CAWSPRDNQPQHF. The CDR3 bases are TGTGCCTGGAGTCCGAGGGATAATCAGCCCCAGCATTTT.

The chain has TRBV15 and TRBJ2-7; no firm D call. Trimming left V 7 bases short and J 0 bases short, with 19 bases between. The length of the CDR3 is 16 residues. Germline V CDR1 and CDR2: LNHNV, YYDKDF (reference sequence). In DNA form, the CDR3 reads TGTGCCACCACCCCGCTCCCAACCGATAGCTCCTACGAGCAGTACTTC. Amino acids: CATTPLPTDSSYEQYF.

The chain recombines TRBV29-1 with TRBJ2-1, with 10 positions matching TRBD2. Germline loops: CDR1 SQVTM, CDR2 ANQGSEA. This CDR3 has 14 residues. The ends lost 4 bases at V and 5 bases at J; junction bases unmatched: 5. The CDR3, as DNA: TGCAGCGTTGCTGCGAGCGGGAGGGACAATGAGCAGTTCTTC. Residues: CSVAASGRDNEQFF.

The V gene is TRBV4-3, the J gene TRBJ1-4; D gene unclear. V was cut by 4 bases and J by 0 bases, with 18 bases left in between. The CDR3 totals 18 residues. Per germline, CDR1 LGHNA and CDR2 YSLEER. The CDR3 nucleotides are TGCGCCAGCAGCCCAAGTTCCTCGTCGACCGCAACTAATGAAAAACTGTTTTTT. It yields the protein CASSPSSSSTATNEKLFF.

V usage is TRBV29-1 and J usage is TRBJ1-4; D gene unclear. The CDR3 extends over 11 amino acids. The V gene's germline CDR1 is SQVTM and CDR2 ANQGSEA. V lost 8 bases and J lost 5, with 9 bases in between. CDR3 coding DNA: TGCAGCACTCACCCCAATGAAAAACTGTTTTTT. It specifies CSTHPNEKLFF.

The gene calls are TRBV11-2 and TRBJ2-6; D may be TRBD2 (5 bases). Per the germline V gene, CDR1 is SGHAT and CDR2 is FQNNGV. V gave up 7 bases and J gave up 4 bases, with 20 bases separating them. This CDR3 comprises 17 residues. The DNA for the CDR3 is TGTGCCAGCAACTCATTAGTCCGAGGGCTGGGGGCCAACGTCCTGACTTTC. Protein sequence: CASNSLVRGLGANVLTF.

The rearrangement links TRBV5-1 to TRBJ1-1; 7 bases agree with TRBD1. The CDR3 totals 17 residues. Germline lookup yields CDR1 SGHRS and CDR2 YFSETQ. V shed 4 bases and J 0 bases; nucleotides not matched to a gene: 12. The CDR3 DNA sequence: TGCGCCAGCAGCAGACGGACAGGTTTACTTATGAACACTGAAGCTTTCTTT. It yields the protein CASSRRTGLLMNTEAFF.

This clone was seen a single time. The rearrangement links TRBV28 to TRBJ2-5; D is unclear. With 3 bases removed from V and 2 bases from J, the gap between germline ends came to 22 bases. Per germline, CDR1 MDHEN and CDR2 SYDVKM. The CDR3 has 18 amino acids. CDR3 coding DNA: TGTGCCAGCAGTTTCAGCCGGGCCAAAGCTCCGAATCAAGAGACCCAGTACTTC. Protein: CASSFSRAKAPNQETQYF. The full variable domain, with the rest looked up from reference TRBV28 and TRBJ2-5, is DVKVTQSSRYLVKRTGEKVFLECVQDMDHENMFWYRQDPGLGLRLIYFSYDVKMKEKGDIPEGYSVSREKKERFSLILESASTNQTSMYLCASSFSRAKAPNQETQYFGPGTRLLVL.

The V and J genes are TRBV7-6 and TRBJ2-6; D is ambiguous. The germline gives CDR1 SGHVS, CDR2 FNYEAQ. The length of the CDR3 is 15 residues. The ends were cut back, 5 bases at V and 0 bases at J, with 8 bases in the middle. The CDR3 sequence is CASSPWGSGANVLTF. In nucleotides, the CDR3 is TGTGCCAGCAGCCCTTGGGGCTCTGGGGCCAACGTCCTGACTTTC.

The chain has TRBV19 and TRBJ2-3; a weak D match, TRBD2 (6 bases). Germline V gene sequence: CDR1 LNHDA, CDR2 SQIVND (reference sequence). The CDR3 extends over 14 amino acids. V shed 3 bases and J shed 0 bases, with 7 bases lying between them. CDR3: CASSIGTSTDTQYF. The CDR3 DNA follows: TGTGCCAGTAGTATTGGGACTAGCACAGATACGCAGTATTTT.

The genes are TRBV2 and TRBJ1-1; no firm D call. Between the trimmed V and J ends, which lost 6 bases and 5 bases, there was a span of 13 bases. The CDR3 consists of 13 residues. From germline, CDR1 is SNHLY and CDR2 FYNNEI. The CDR3 DNA sequence: TGTGCCAGCAGGGATTGGTGGAGGACTGAAGCTTTCTTT. It codes for CASRDWWRTEAFF.

This chain uses TRBV10-3 with TRBJ1-5, with 7 bases identical to TRBD1. Per the germline V gene, CDR1 is ENHRY and CDR2 is SYGVKD. Losses at the gene ends were 8 bases for V and 6 bases for J; bases not matched to a gene: 4. This CDR3 is 12 amino acids long. CDR3 amino acids: CAIGTDVQPQHF. CDR3 nucleotide sequence: TGTGCCATCGGGACAGACGTTCAGCCCCAGCATTTT.

The chain has TRBV19 and TRBJ1-1; TRBD1 aligns across 10 bases. The CDR3 runs to 16 residues. Germline assignment: CDR1 LNHDA and CDR2 SQIVND (reference sequence). Trimming cost V 1 base and J 1 base; bases outside gene matches: 3. The CDR3 DNA reads as TGTGCCAGTAGTATAGTCCGGGACAGGGGGAACACTGAAGCTTTCTTT. Translating gives CASSIVRDRGNTEAFF.

CDR3 in DNA: TGTGCCTGGAGCGCAATCGGACAGGGGATAAGGCGGGGTGGCTACACCTTC. Translated, it gives CAWSAIGQGIRRGGYTF. The chain has TRBV30 and TRBJ1-2, with 9 bases that match TRBD1. This CDR3 has 17 amino acids. Germline trimming cut 3 bases from V and 7 bases from J; bases unmatched to any gene: 18. CDR1 is GTSNPN, CDR2 SVGIG, per germline (reference sequence).